This T cell receptor (beta chain) is from a study of blood T cell repertoires in COVID-19. Whole-study context: Sites in the United States, Italy and Spain provided acute and convalescent COVID-19 samples. Nucleic acid was either cDNA or gDNA, and it came from T cells, B-cell-depleted T cells, or PBMCs.

In regard to this clone: Other nucleotide sequences in the sample specify the same CDR3.

Authors' methods: Reference gene primers were amplified, and this amplification served to estimate nucleated cell counts. Data came from immunoSEQ multiplex PCR; TCRdb stores just in-frame clones and leaves some out. V, J and clone size were drawn from that table, and D and trimming were deduced from the DNA. The sample contains about 36,000 clones, about 82% of which appear only once. The specimen was peripheral blood. This clonotype was sampled from a human donor in a cohort sampled during active COVID-19.

In DNA form, the CDR3 reads TGTGCCAGCAGCATTCGGCAGGGGGCGACTAGCACAGATACGCAGTATTTT. This gives the protein CASSIRQGATSTDTQYF. The V gene is TRBV7-2, the J gene TRBJ2-3, with 8 bases that match TRBD1. From germline, CDR1 is SGHTA and CDR2 FQGNSA. The J segment lost 0 bases and the V segment lost 5 bases, leaving 10 bases of the junction unmatched. CDR3 length: 17 residues.